The following is a T cell receptor (beta chain) sequence with its context. Its antigen is unidentified. Donors were healthy HIV-negative adults without recently reported acute infections or vaccinations. CD4+ cell separation produced CD45RA+ naive and CD45RA-negative memory subsets. Splitting of each subset's genomic DNA was done evenly across several immunoSEQ plates. Using immunoSEQ multiplex PCR, the repertoire was profiled, and TCRdb retains in-frame clones only, with some absent. The sample yields fewer than 400,000 clones, roughly 70% seen once. This specimen belongs to a study of shared clonotypes between healthy human individuals. The germline V gene has CDR1 SGHTS and CDR2 YDEGEE. This CDR3 region has 16 residues. The V and J ends lost 4 bases and 1 base, in that order; junction bases with no gene match: 9. Findings and limits, study-wide: The naive CD4 repertoires of a handful of donors were compared, and roughly 5% of clonotypes were shared.

The chain joins TRBV5-8 to TRBJ2-3; 7 positions agree with TRBD1. Input material: memory CD4+ T cells sorted from blood. Subset: CD45RA-negative fraction. This clonotype originated in a man aged 30 to 39 in good health. CDR3: CASSLTGVPGTDTQYF. The CDR3 region has the DNA TGTGCCAGCAGCCTTACAGGGGTCCCCGGCACAGATACGCAGTATTTT.